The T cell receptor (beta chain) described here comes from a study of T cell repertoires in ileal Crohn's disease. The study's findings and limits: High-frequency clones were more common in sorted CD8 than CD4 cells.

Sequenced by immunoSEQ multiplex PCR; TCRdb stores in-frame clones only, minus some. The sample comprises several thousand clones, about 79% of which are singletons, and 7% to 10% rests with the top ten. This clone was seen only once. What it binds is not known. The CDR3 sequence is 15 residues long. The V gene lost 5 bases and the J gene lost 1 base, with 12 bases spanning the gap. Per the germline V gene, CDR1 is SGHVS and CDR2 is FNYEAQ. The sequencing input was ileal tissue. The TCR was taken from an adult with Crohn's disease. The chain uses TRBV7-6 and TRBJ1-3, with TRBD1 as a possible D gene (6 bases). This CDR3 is CASSLQGRSGNTIYF. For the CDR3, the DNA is TGTGCCAGCAGCCTACAGGGAAGGTCTGGAAACACCATATATTTT.